The following is a T cell receptor (beta chain) sequence with its context. This CDR3 is 16 amino acids long. Germline assignment: CDR1 SGHDT and CDR2 YYEEEE. With 2 bases removed from V and 5 bases from J, the gap between germline ends came to 19 bases. The method was immunoSEQ multiplex PCR; TCRdb's version includes in-frame clones alone and lacks a portion of them. The repertoire holds about 210,000 clones, with approximately 85% as singletons. These data come from a study of blood T cell repertoires in COVID-19. The wider study: Some COVID-19 samples were acute and others convalescent; all came from the United States, Italy and Spain.

Sequencing used peripheral blood. V and J are TRBV5-6 and TRBJ2-5; a possible D gene is TRBD1 (5 bases). This clonotype was sampled from a man in his fifties or sixties with COVID-19, enrolled during active disease. The CDR3 spells CASSLPSLQGRETQYF. DNA for the CDR3: TGTGCCAGCAGCTTACCCTCCCTCCAGGGTAGGGAGACCCAGTACTTC.